Here is one T cell receptor (beta chain) with its context. Its specificity is not known. 13 Jbeta primers and 60 Vbeta primers were used for the PCR. This table comes from immunoSEQ multiplex PCR, and its TCRdb copy is limited to in-frame clones, with some not included. The sample has roughly 130,000 clones, about two thirds seen once. The CDR3 is 15 residues long. The V end lost 5 bases, the J end lost 3 bases, and 16 bases lay between the germline ends. Germline V gives CDR1 SGHAT, CDR2 FQNNGV. This sample is drawn from a study of cytomegalovirus exposure and HLA in healthy donors. Overall study context: Some 87 million unique TCRs from HLA-typed donors were held in an early release of data. Overall study findings and caveats: High specificity and sensitivity for cytomegalovirus status were reported for the classifier. The study put 150 or so TCR beta chains on its list as cytomegalovirus-associated. Sequencing depth roughly uniform across donors was assumed in presence/absence analyses.

The genes are TRBV11-2 and TRBJ1-2, with D tentatively TRBD1 (5 bases). The material sequenced was PBMCs. This clonotype originated in a woman in her sixties or seventies in good health and CMV-seropositive. In DNA, the CDR3 is TGTGCCAGCAGCCGAGAAGTGGGGCTCTACTATGGCTACACCTTC. This translates into CASSREVGLYYGYTF.